The 28 T cell receptor beta chains below come from one sample, sequenced in a study of response to subunit inactivated influenza vaccine. MiXCR was run by TCRdb on the RT-PCR reads, yielding one entry per CDR3 protein. The sample has around 320,000 distinct CDR3 sequences, around 20% seen once. Sample: PBMCs from blood, taken less than 22 months after vaccination. The receptors were sampled from a man aged 45 to 75 who received an inactivated influenza vaccine.

V usage is TRBV27 and J usage is TRBJ2-3; 10 bases are shared with TRBD1. The CDR3 consists of 15 residues. V was pared by 6 bases and J by 4 bases, with 7 bases of the junction left unmatched. CDR1 MNHEY and CDR2 SMNVEV come from the germline V gene (reference sequence). CDR3 residues: CASRSTGGGSDTQYF. CDR3 bases: TGTGCCAGCAGGTCGACAGGGGGCGGATCAGATACGCAGTATTTT.

This clonotype occurred a few times. The rearrangement joins TRBV9 to TRBJ1-6, with D possibly matching TRBD1 (6 bases). The CDR3 is made up of 15 amino acids. In germline, CDR1 is SGDLS, CDR2 YYNGEE. V was clipped by 4 bases and J by 4 bases, with 12 bases between them. CDR3 coding DNA: TGTGCCAGCAGCACAGGGACGGATTATAATTCACCCCTCCACTTT. Translation gives CASSTGTDYNSPLHF. The full variable domain, its missing parts supplied by reference TRBV9 and TRBJ1-6, is DSGVTQTPKHLITATGQRVTLRCSPRSGDLSVYWYQQSLDQGLQFLIQYYNGEERAKGNILERFSAQQFPDLHSELNLSSLELGDSALYFCASSTGTDYNSPLHFGNGTRLTVT.

The rearrangement links TRBV18 to TRBJ2-1; 7 bases are shared with TRBD1. Germline loops: CDR1 KGHSH, CDR2 LQKENI. The junction had 3 bases not matched to a gene; V was cut back by 5 bases and J by 8 bases. The CDR3 consists of 12 residues. The CDR3 loop reads CASSSRGYEQFF. The CDR3 DNA sequence: TGTGCCAGCTCATCCAGGGGGTATGAGCAGTTCTTC. The variable domain in full, with the rest retrieved from reference TRBV18 and TRBJ2-1, is NAGVMQNPRHLVRRRGQEARLRCSPMKGHSHVYWYRQLPEEGLKFMVYLQKENIIDESGMPKERFSAEFPKEGPSILRIQQVVRGDSAAYFCASSSRGYEQFFGPGTRLTVL.

The chain employs TRBV7-8 and TRBJ2-1; 7 bases line up with TRBD2. Looked up from germline, CDR1 is SGHVS and CDR2 is FQNEAQ. After removal of 1 base from V and 5 bases from J, the junction contained 11 bases not matched to a gene. The CDR3 runs 17 residues. The CDR3 loop reads CASSLVFGGSYDNEQFF. The CDR3 DNA sequence: TGTGCCAGCAGCTTAGTTTTTGGCGGGAGTTACGACAATGAGCAGTTCTTC.

This clonotype was detected a few times. CDR3 DNA sequence: TGCAGCGCCGAAGGGGACTCGAGTGGCATTCAGTACTTC. Translated, it gives CSAEGDSSGIQYF. The chain combines TRBV29-1 with TRBJ2-4, with a tentative D call TRBD2 (6 bases). Per germline, CDR1 SQVTM and CDR2 ANQGSEA. The CDR3 has 13 residues. V lost 7 bases and J 9 bases, leaving 19 bases between the germline ends.

The chain combines TRBV6-5 with TRBJ1-1; no reliable D call. This CDR3 has 16 amino acids. Trimming stripped 0 bases from V and 1 base from J, with 12 bases between. CDR1 and CDR2 from the germline V gene are MNHEY and SVGAGI. CDR3 DNA: TGTGCCAGCAGTTACTCGACGTCAGCCCCGAACACTGAAGCTTTCTTT. As protein: CASSYSTSAPNTEAFF.

This clonotype has a single count. The rearrangement joins TRBV14 to TRBJ2-5, with D tentatively TRBD2 (6 bases). V was trimmed by 5 bases and J by 5 bases, leaving 12 bases between them. CDR1 is SGHDN and CDR2 is FVKESK in the germline V gene. This CDR3 contains 13 residues. The CDR3 spells CASSRFGRETQYF. The CDR3 DNA reads as TGTGCCAGCAGCAGATTTGGGAGGGAGACCCAGTACTTC.

The chain recombines TRBV3-1 with TRBJ1-5; maybe TRBD1 (6 bases). CDR3 length: 15 residues. The V gene's germline CDR1 is LGHDT and CDR2 YNNKEL (reference sequence). The V and J ends lost 4 bases and 3 bases respectively, with 13 bases between them. CDR3 DNA: TGTGCCAGCAGCCTGACCCCAGGGGCCAATCAGCCCCAGCATTTT. It encodes CASSLTPGANQPQHF.

The chain links TRBV5-1 to TRBJ1-1; D unclear. Deletions cut 5 bases from V and 4 bases from J, with 21 bases between. This CDR3 comprises 16 residues. Germline V gene lookup returns CDR1 SGHRS and CDR2 YFSETQ. The CDR3 reads CASSGFQGSAGTEAFF. In DNA, the CDR3 is TGCGCCAGCAGTGGTTTCCAAGGGTCAGCGGGCACTGAAGCTTTCTTT.

This chain connects TRBV12-3 or TRBV12-4 to TRBJ1-5, with TRBD1 identical over 7 bases. Unmatched junction bases numbered 7, after V lost 5 bases and J lost 3 bases. This CDR3 region has 15 residues. The DNA for the CDR3 is TGTGCCAGCAGTACGGGACAGACAGACAATCAGCCCCAGCATTTT. This encodes CASSTGQTDNQPQHF.

The chain carries TRBV11-2 and TRBJ2-7, with D unresolved. Germline CDR1 SGHAT, CDR2 FQNNGV. V was trimmed by 5 bases and J by 3 bases, leaving 14 bases between them. This CDR3 contains 14 residues. The CDR3 region is CASSPEPGLYEQYF. CDR3 nucleotides: TGTGCCAGCAGCCCCGAGCCCGGGCTCTACGAGCAGTACTTC.

This clonotype appeared a few times. The chain is built from TRBV18 and TRBJ2-2, with 7 bases identical to TRBD2. Germline V CDR1 and CDR2: KGHSH, LQKENI. The CDR3 loop spans 17 amino acids. V dropped 2 bases and J dropped 1; count of bases not matched to a gene: 7. The CDR3 reads CASSPFGGGLNTGELFF. DNA of the CDR3: TGTGCCAGCTCACCATTCGGCGGGGGACTGAACACCGGGGAGCTGTTTTTT. Together with reference TRBV18 and TRBJ2-2, the CDR3 gives the full variable domain: NAGVMQNPRHLVRRRGQEARLRCSPMKGHSHVYWYRQLPEEGLKFMVYLQKENIIDESGMPKERFSAEFPKEGPSILRIQQVVRGDSAAYFCASSPFGGGLNTGELFFGEGSRLTVL.

V and J are TRBV7-9 and TRBJ1-1; D call uncertain. The V gene's germline CDR1 is SEHNR and CDR2 FQNEAQ (reference sequence). The CDR3 spans 13 residues. V lost 2 bases to trimming and J lost 8 bases, with 12 bases between them. The CDR3 DNA is TGTGCCAGCAGCTTATTGGGTTCCAGCGAAGCTTTCTTT. Translated, it gives CASSLLGSSEAFF.

This clonotype was observed a handful of times. CDR3 bases: TGCAGTGCTAGAGCAACCGGGACAGGGGGACTAGTCTCTTCACCCCTCCACTTT. This gives the protein CSARATGTGGLVSSPLHF. The chain joins TRBV20-1 to TRBJ1-6, with 11 bases aligning to TRBD1. V dropped 1 base and J dropped 9; count of bases not matched to a gene: 14. The CDR3 has 18 amino acids. In germline, CDR1 is DFQATT, CDR2 SNEGSKA (reference sequence).

The chain is built from TRBV6-2 or TRBV6-3 and TRBJ2-5; D possibly corresponds to TRBD1 (5 bases). The germline V and J ends were trimmed by 7 bases and 5 bases, with 23 bases remaining between them. The CDR3 is 16 amino acids. Germline V lookup: CDR1 MNHEY, CDR2 SVGEGT. The CDR3 region is CASMGLRMGTGETQYF. In DNA, the CDR3 is TGTGCCAGCATGGGGCTACGGATGGGCACCGGGGAGACCCAGTACTTC.

V gene TRBV12-3 or TRBV12-4 combines with J gene TRBJ1-3; D unresolved. This CDR3 spans 17 amino acids. V shed 4 bases and J shed 2 bases, with 18 bases lying between them. The CDR3 is CASSSALGSWAGNTIYF. Written as DNA, the CDR3 is TGTGCCAGCAGTTCCGCCCTGGGTTCTTGGGCTGGAAACACCATATATTTT.

In its sample, this clonotype was seen a few times. The CDR3 loop is CASSVASYGYTF. The CDR3 nucleotides are TGTGCCAGCAGCGTAGCATCCTATGGCTACACCTTC. The chain links TRBV9 to TRBJ1-2, with no clear D. Germline assignment: CDR1 SGDLS and CDR2 YYNGEE. This CDR3 is 12 amino acids long. With 0 bases removed from V and 4 bases from J, the gap between germline ends came to 4 bases.

This clonotype was recorded a few times. This chain links TRBV5-1 with TRBJ2-7; the D gene is possibly TRBD2 (5 bases). The V and J ends lost 4 bases and 0 bases respectively, with 26 bases between them. The CDR3 spans 19 residues. Germline CDR1 SGHRS, CDR2 YFSETQ. CDR3 protein: CASSNRPGYRSFISYEQYF. The CDR3 region has the DNA TGCGCCAGCAGCAACCGACCGGGATACCGAAGTTTTATCTCCTACGAGCAGTACTTC.

The gene calls are TRBV5-1 and TRBJ2-3, with TRBD1 identical over 9 bases. The CDR3 has 16 residues. The germline V gene has CDR1 SGHRS and CDR2 YFSETQ. Trimming at V came to 2 bases and at J to 4 bases, leaving 8 bases not matched to a gene. Here the CDR3 reads CASSLAGTGFPDTQYF. CDR3 DNA: TGCGCCAGCAGCTTAGCCGGGACAGGGTTCCCAGATACGCAGTATTTT.

The DNA of the CDR3 is TGTGCCATCAGTGAGTCGGGTCTTCAGGGGAACAAAAACATTCAGTACTTC. Protein product: CAISESGLQGNKNIQYF. The chain joins TRBV10-3 to TRBJ2-4; a possible D gene is TRBD1 (6 bases). Trimming stripped 0 bases from V and 3 bases from J, with 15 bases between. This CDR3 region has 17 residues. CDR1 and CDR2 from the germline V gene are ENHRY and SYGVKD.

The chain joins TRBV5-1 to TRBJ1-6; D is unresolved. This CDR3 is 17 amino acids long. The V end was cut by 0 bases, the J end by 0 bases, with 10 bases between. The germline gives CDR1 SGHRS, CDR2 YFSETQ. The CDR3 coding sequence is TGCGCCAGCAGCTTGGGTGGATCTGGCTCCTATAATTCACCCCTCCACTTT. Translation gives CASSLGGSGSYNSPLHF.

This clonotype has a handful of counts. The genes are TRBV6-2 or TRBV6-3 and TRBJ2-7; perhaps TRBD1 as D (6 bases). CDR3 length: 13 amino acids. Germline CDR1 and CDR2: MNHEY and SVGEGT. With 1 base removed from V and 2 bases from J, the gap between germline ends came to 6 bases. The CDR3 nucleotides are TGTGCCAGCAGTTACTACAGGGCCTACGAGCAGTACTTC. This translates into CASSYYRAYEQYF.

This clonotype has just a few counts. The chain has TRBV21-1 and TRBJ2-3; the D segment call TRBD2 is taken from the table without a DNA check. TRBV21-1 is a pseudogene segment. The CDR3 covers 15 residues. Written as DNA, the CDR3 is TGTGCCAGCAGCAGAACGGGAGGGTTTACAGATACGCAGTATTTT. It specifies CASSRTGGFTDTQYF.

This clonotype has a handful of counts. The genes are TRBV7-2 and TRBJ2-3; the D gene is possibly TRBD1 (6 bases). Germline CDR1 and CDR2: SGHTA and FQGNSA. This CDR3 has 13 amino acids. V lost 1 base and J 14 bases, leaving 16 bases between the germline ends. CDR3 nucleotide sequence: TGTGCCAGCAGCTTAGAATCACAGGGTGGGGCGTATTTT. This translates into CASSLESQGGAYF.

On this clonotype: A much larger clonotype is one base distant, so this may be a read error. The genes are TRBV7-3 and TRBJ2-1; no firm D call. The CDR3 runs to 11 residues. The germline V and J ends were trimmed by 1 base and 8 bases, with 3 bases remaining between them. In germline, CDR1 is SGHTA, CDR2 FQGTGA. CDR3 loop: CASSLIHEQFF. The CDR3 DNA sequence: TGTGCCAGCAGCTTAATCCATGAGCAGTTCTTC.

In DNA, the CDR3 is TGTGCCAGCAGTCGGGGGCTAGCGGAGGACAATGAGCAGTTCTTC. Translation: CASSRGLAEDNEQFF. The chain joins TRBV7-9 to TRBJ2-1, with a weak D call TRBD2 (7 bases). The V end lost 6 bases, the J end lost 5 bases, and 17 bases lay between the germline ends. Germline values: CDR1 SEHNR, CDR2 FQNEAQ (reference sequence). CDR3 length equals 15 residues.

The chain joins TRBV28 to TRBJ2-7; the D call may be TRBD1 or TRBD2 (5 bases each). The CDR3 sequence is 14 residues long. Germline V gene lookup returns CDR1 MDHEN and CDR2 SYDVKM. Deletions cut 8 bases from V and 2 bases from J, with 16 bases between. CDR3 sequence reads: CASRSPGPPYEQYF. CDR3 DNA: TGTGCCAGCCGATCGCCGGGACCACCCTACGAGCAGTACTTC.

The chain employs TRBV9 and TRBJ1-1; a possible D gene is TRBD1 (5 bases). The germline CDR1 and CDR2 sequences are SGDLS and YYNGEE. The V gene lost 0 bases and the J gene lost 3 bases, with 12 bases spanning the gap. The CDR3 runs to 15 residues. The CDR3 sequence: CASSVVAGLDTEAFF. As DNA, the CDR3 is TGTGCCAGCAGCGTAGTAGCGGGGCTGGACACTGAAGCTTTCTTT.